This entry lists 5 T cell receptor beta chains sequenced from one sample in a study of cytomegalovirus exposure and HLA in healthy donors. Both 60 Vbeta primers and 13 Jbeta primers went into the PCR. Assay: immunoSEQ multiplex PCR; the TCRdb copy retains only in-frame clones and omits some. The data hold 150,000 to 200,000 clones, with approximately 80% observed a single time. The sequencing input was PBMCs. The receptors originated from a man aged 45-65 years in good health and CMV-seropositive.

The gene calls are TRBV4-1 and TRBJ1-3; unclear D gene. The CDR3 is 15 amino acids. Germline loops: CDR1 MGHRA, CDR2 YSYEKL. V lost 0 bases and J 8 bases, leaving 14 bases between the germline ends. CDR3 sequence: CASSQEGAALHTIYF. Here the CDR3 DNA reads TGCGCCAGCAGCCAAGAAGGAGCAGCCCTCCACACCATATATTTT.

The rearrangement uses TRBV10-3 and TRBJ2-6, with 8 bases lining up with TRBD1. The CDR3 is made up of 15 amino acids. Germline V CDR1 and CDR2: ENHRY, SYGVKD. V was pared by 4 bases and J by 7 bases, with 6 bases of the junction left unmatched. CDR3 loop: CAISVKQGVANVLTF. The CDR3 coding sequence is TGTGCCATCAGTGTGAAACAGGGGGTCGCCAACGTCCTGACTTTC.

The V gene is TRBV2, the J gene TRBJ2-5; 10 bases line up with TRBD2. V was clipped by 3 bases and J by 2 bases; unmatched bases: 3. CDR3 length: 15 amino acids. Germline V gene lookup returns CDR1 SNHLY and CDR2 FYNNEI. The CDR3 DNA reads TGTGCCAGCAGTGAGCAGCGGGGGGGTCAAGAGACCCAGTACTTC. Encoded protein: CASSEQRGGQETQYF. Drawing the rest from reference TRBV2 and TRBJ2-5, the complete variable domain is EPEVTQTPSHQVTQMGQEVILRCVPISNHLYFYWYRQILGQKVEFLVSFYNNEISEKSEIFDDQFSVERPDGSNFTLKIRSTKLEDSAMYFCASSEQRGGQETQYFGPGTRLLVL.

V and J are TRBV29-1 and TRBJ2-3; 8 bases are shared with TRBD1. The CDR3 spans 18 residues. Trimming at V came to 1 base and at J to 3 bases, leaving 15 bases not matched to a gene. The germline V gene encodes CDR1 SQVTM and CDR2 ANQGSEA. The CDR3 nucleotides are TGCAGCGTTGAAGGAAGGGCAGGGGGCACGTTCGGGACAGATACGCAGTATTTT. Protein product: CSVEGRAGGTFGTDTQYF.

The chain uses TRBV15 and TRBJ2-7; D is possibly TRBD1 (6 bases). V lost 0 bases to trimming and J lost 6 bases, with 15 bases between them. The CDR3 sequence is 15 residues long. CDR1 LNHNV and CDR2 YYDKDF come from the germline V gene (reference sequence). DNA for the CDR3: TGTGCCACCAGCAGAGAGGACAGACGTCAGGGCGAGCAGTACTTC. Translation gives CATSREDRRQGEQYF.